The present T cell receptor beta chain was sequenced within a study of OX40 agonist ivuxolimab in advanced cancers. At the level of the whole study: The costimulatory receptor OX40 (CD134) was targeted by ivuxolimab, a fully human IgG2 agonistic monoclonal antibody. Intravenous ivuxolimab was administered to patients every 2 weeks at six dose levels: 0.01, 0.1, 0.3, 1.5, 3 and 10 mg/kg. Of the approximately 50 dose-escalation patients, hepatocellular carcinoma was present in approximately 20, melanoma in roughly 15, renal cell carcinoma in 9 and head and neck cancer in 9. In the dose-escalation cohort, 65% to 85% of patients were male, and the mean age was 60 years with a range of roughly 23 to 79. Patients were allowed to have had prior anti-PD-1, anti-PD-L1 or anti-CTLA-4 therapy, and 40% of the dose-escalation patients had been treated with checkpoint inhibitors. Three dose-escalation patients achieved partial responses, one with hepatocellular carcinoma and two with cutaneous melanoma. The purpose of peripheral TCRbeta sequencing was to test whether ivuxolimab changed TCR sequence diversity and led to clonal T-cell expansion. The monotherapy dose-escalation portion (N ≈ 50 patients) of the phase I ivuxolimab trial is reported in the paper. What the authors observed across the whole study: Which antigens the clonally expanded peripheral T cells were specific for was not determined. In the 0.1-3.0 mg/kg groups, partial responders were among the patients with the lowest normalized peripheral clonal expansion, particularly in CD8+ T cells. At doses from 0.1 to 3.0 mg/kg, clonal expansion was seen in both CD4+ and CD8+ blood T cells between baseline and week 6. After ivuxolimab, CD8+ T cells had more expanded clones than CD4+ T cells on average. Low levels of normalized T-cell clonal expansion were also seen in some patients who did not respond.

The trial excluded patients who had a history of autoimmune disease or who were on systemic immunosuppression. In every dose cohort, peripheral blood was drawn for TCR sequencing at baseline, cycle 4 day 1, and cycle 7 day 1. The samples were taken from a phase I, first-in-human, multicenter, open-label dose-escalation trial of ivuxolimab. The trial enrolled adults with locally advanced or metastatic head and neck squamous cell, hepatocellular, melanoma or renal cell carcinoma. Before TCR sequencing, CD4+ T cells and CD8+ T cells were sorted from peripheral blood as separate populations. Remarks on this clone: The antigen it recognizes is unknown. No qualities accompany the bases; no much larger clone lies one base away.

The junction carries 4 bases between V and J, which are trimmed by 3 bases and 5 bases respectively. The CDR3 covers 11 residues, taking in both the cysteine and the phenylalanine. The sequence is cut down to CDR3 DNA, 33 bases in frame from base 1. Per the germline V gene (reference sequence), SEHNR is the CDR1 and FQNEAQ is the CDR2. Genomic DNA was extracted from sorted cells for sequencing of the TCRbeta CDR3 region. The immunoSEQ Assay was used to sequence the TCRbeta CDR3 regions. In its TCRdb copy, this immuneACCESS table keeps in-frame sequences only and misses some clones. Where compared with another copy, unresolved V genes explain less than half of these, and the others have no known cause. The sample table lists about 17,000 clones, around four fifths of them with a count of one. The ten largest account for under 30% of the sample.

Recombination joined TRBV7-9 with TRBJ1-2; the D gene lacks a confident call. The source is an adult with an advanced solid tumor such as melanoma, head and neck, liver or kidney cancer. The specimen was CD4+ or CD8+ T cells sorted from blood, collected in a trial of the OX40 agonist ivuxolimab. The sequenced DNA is TGTGCCAGCAGCTTTGGGTATGGCTACACCTTC. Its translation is CASSFGYGYTF.